Below, 18 T cell receptor beta chains from the same sample are listed, as sequenced in a study of shared clonotypes between healthy human individuals. Naive CD8 cells were CD45RO-negative, positively selected for CCR7, excluding terminally differentiated effector memory CD45RA+ cells. Produced via immunoSEQ multiplex PCR; TCRdb's table is partial and in-frame only. The sample holds hundreds of thousands of clones, over 90% seen once. Material: naive CD8+ T cells sorted from blood. These receptors came from a man younger than 45 in good health.

The rearrangement links TRBV6-6 to TRBJ1-1; D gene unclear. Trimming cost V 1 base and J 1 base, with 7 bases left between them. The CDR3 has 14 amino acids. Germline assignment: CDR1 MNHNY and CDR2 SVGAGI (reference sequence). The CDR3 nucleotides read TGTGCCAGCAGTTACTTTTCGGGGAACACTGAAGCTTTCTTT. It codes for CASSYFSGNTEAFF.

V gene TRBV5-1 combines with J gene TRBJ2-7, with 13 positions matching TRBD2. This CDR3 is 16 amino acids long. CDR1 is SGHRS and CDR2 is YFSETQ in the germline V gene. V lost 4 bases, J lost 2 bases, and 6 bases stayed unmatched. The CDR3 DNA follows: TGCGCCAGCAGCCGAGGGACTAGCGGGACCGCCTACGAGCAGTACTTC. As protein: CASSRGTSGTAYEQYF.

V is TRBV6-5 and J is TRBJ2-7; TRBD1 might be the D (6 bases). The CDR3 has 14 residues. V gave up 10 bases and J gave up 2 bases, with 18 bases separating them. The germline V gene has CDR1 MNHEY and CDR2 SVGAGI. The CDR3 DNA is TGTGCCATCAGAGATTCACAGGGAACCTACGAGCAGTACTTC. It yields the protein CAIRDSQGTYEQYF.

The chain joins TRBV7-9 to TRBJ1-5, with D unresolved. V shed 5 bases and J shed 7 bases, with 9 bases lying between them. Germline V lookup: CDR1 SEHNR, CDR2 FQNEAQ (reference sequence). The CDR3 extends over 12 amino acids. CDR3 sequence (DNA): TGTGCCAGCAGCAGAGAGAGGCAGCCCCAGCATTTT. Translation: CASSRERQPQHF.

This clone was observed a few times. The sample has other DNA sequences that encode this CDR3 too. The V call is TRBV27, the J call TRBJ1-5; unclear D gene. V was trimmed by 2 bases and J by 1 base, leaving 6 bases between them. From germline, CDR1 is MNHEY and CDR2 SMNVEV (reference sequence). There are 14 residues in the CDR3. The CDR3 protein is CASSLGRSNQPQHF. The CDR3 nucleotides read TGTGCCAGCAGTTTAGGCAGGAGCAATCAGCCCCAGCATTTT.

V is TRBV6-5 and J is TRBJ2-2, with 10 bases identical to TRBD2. Germline lookup yields CDR1 MNHEY and CDR2 SVGAGI. With V trimmed by 2 bases and J by 4 bases, 4 bases remained unmatched. The CDR3 runs to 16 residues. The CDR3 DNA sequence: TGTGCCAGCAGTTACAGCGGGAGGGCCGGCACCGGGGAGCTGTTTTTT. Residues: CASSYSGRAGTGELFF.

V is TRBV4-1 and J is TRBJ2-5; maybe TRBD2 (6 bases). V lost 0 bases, J lost 2 bases, and 10 bases lay in between. The CDR3 is made up of 15 amino acids. Per germline, CDR1 MGHRA and CDR2 YSYEKL. CDR3 residues: CASSQEVAVQETQYF. The CDR3 DNA follows: TGCGCCAGCAGCCAAGAAGTAGCGGTACAAGAGACCCAGTACTTC.

The rearrangement links TRBV10-2 to TRBJ1-5, with D possibly being TRBD1 (6 bases). This CDR3 has 22 amino acids. V lost 4 bases and J 3 bases, leaving 34 bases between the germline ends. The germline CDR1 and CDR2 sequences are WSHSY and SAAADI. CDR3 nucleotide sequence: TGCGCCAGCAGTGGAGGAAGGGGGATCCTGGCCAGTGACAACTTTTTCAATCAGCCCCAGCATTTT. Translation: CASSGGRGILASDNFFNQPQHF.

This clone was observed a single time. This sequence joins TRBV9 and TRBJ2-6; TRBD2 matches 10 bases. Germline CDR1 SGDLS, CDR2 YYNGEE. The CDR3 spans 15 residues. The V and J ends lost 6 bases and 0 bases, in that order; junction bases with no gene match: 0. The CDR3 here is CASTSGGSGANVLTF. The CDR3 DNA follows: TGTGCCAGCACTAGCGGGGGCTCTGGGGCCAACGTCCTGACTTTC.

The chain combines TRBV7-3 with TRBJ1-1; TRBD1 aligns across 7 bases. V was clipped by 4 bases and J by 1 base; unmatched bases: 3. This CDR3 has 14 residues. Germline CDR1 SGHTA, CDR2 FQGTGA. The CDR3 DNA is TGTGCCAGCAGCTCCGGGGACAGGAACACTGAAGCTTTCTTT. As protein: CASSSGDRNTEAFF.

V and J are TRBV30 and TRBJ2-7; 11 bases agree with TRBD2. J lost 7 bases, V lost 2 bases, and 10 bases had no gene match. The germline V gene encodes CDR1 GTSNPN and CDR2 SVGIG (reference sequence). The CDR3 loop spans 15 amino acids. In DNA form, the CDR3 reads TGTGCCTGGAGTCCGACGGGACTAGCGGTAGGTGAGCAGTACTTC. It encodes CAWSPTGLAVGEQYF.

J is TRBJ2-1 and V is TRBV5-1; 9 bases line up with TRBD2. J lost 1 base, V lost 3 bases, and 2 bases had no gene match. Germline V CDR1 and CDR2: SGHRS, YFSETQ. The CDR3 totals 15 residues. CDR3 protein: CASSSTSGSYNEQFF. The CDR3 nucleotides read TGCGCCAGCAGCTCGACTAGCGGTTCCTACAATGAGCAGTTCTTC.

The table lists this clone with a count of one. V usage is TRBV28 and J usage is TRBJ2-2, with D possibly being TRBD2 (5 bases). V lost 5 bases, J lost 6 bases, and 19 bases lay in between. The length of the CDR3 is 16 residues. Germline CDR1 is MDHEN and CDR2 is SYDVKM. CDR3 residues: CASSLVEGLSSGELFF. CDR3 coding DNA: TGTGCCAGCAGTCTGGTTGAGGGATTGAGTTCCGGGGAGCTGTTTTTT.

This clone was detected once. The CDR3 reads CASSKGGLPQFF. The CDR3 DNA sequence: TGTGCCAGCAGTAAAGGAGGCCTGCCCCAGTTCTTC. The chain links TRBV27 to TRBJ2-1; D is perhaps TRBD2 (5 bases). Deletions cut 5 bases from V and 13 bases from J, with 15 bases between. The CDR3 runs 12 residues. Germline CDR1 is MNHEY and CDR2 is SMNVEV (reference sequence).

The chain has TRBV2 and TRBJ2-7, with 8 bases matching TRBD1. This CDR3 has 15 amino acids. V lost 8 bases to trimming and J lost 1 base; unmatched junction nucleotides: 10. CDR1 SNHLY and CDR2 FYNNEI come from the germline V gene. CDR3 DNA: TGTGCCAGCCCGGTAGACAGGGGAGATTCCTACGAGCAGTACTTC. This encodes CASPVDRGDSYEQYF.

V gene TRBV12-5 combines with J gene TRBJ2-1, with D possibly being TRBD1 (5 bases). V lost 1 base and J lost 0, with 7 bases in between. Germline V gene sequence: CDR1 LGHNT, CDR2 FRNRAP. This CDR3 has 15 residues. The CDR3 region has the DNA TGTGCTAGTGGTTTGGGACAGAGCTCCTACAATGAGCAGTTCTTC. Translation gives CASGLGQSSYNEQFF.

The rearrangement uses TRBV5-1 and TRBJ1-2, with TRBD1 matching 7 bases. The junction had 4 bases not matched to a gene; V was cut back by 0 bases and J by 5 bases. Germline values: CDR1 SGHRS, CDR2 YFSETQ. This CDR3 is 14 amino acids long. The CDR3 DNA reads as TGCGCCAGCAGCTTGGGGACAGGACAATATGGCTACACCTTC. The encoded protein is CASSLGTGQYGYTF.

V is TRBV11-2 and J is TRBJ2-2; the D gene is possibly TRBD1 (5 bases). The germline gives CDR1 SGHAT, CDR2 FQNNGV. The CDR3 loop spans 13 amino acids. V was cut by 4 bases and J by 13 bases, with 16 bases left in between. This CDR3 is CASSSQGPQGLFF. The CDR3 nucleotides are TGTGCCAGCAGCTCGCAGGGTCCGCAGGGGCTGTTTTTT. Combining the CDR3 with reference TRBV11-2 and TRBJ2-2 gives the whole variable domain EAGVAQSPRYKIIEKRQSVAFWCNPISGHATLYWYQQILGQGPKLLIQFQNNGVVDDSQLPKDRFSAERLKGVDSTLKIQPAKLEDSAVYLCASSSQGPQGLFFGEGSRLTVL.